The 8 T cell receptor beta chains in this list originate from one sample, sequenced in a study of response to subunit inactivated influenza vaccine. TCRdb re-derived calls from the RT-PCR reads in MiXCR, one entry per CDR3 protein. The profile shows hundreds of thousands of distinct CDR3 sequences, roughly 13% of them singletons. The starting material was PBMCs from blood, obtained roughly 46 days after vaccination. The receptors were gathered from a man in his forties or fifties who received an inactivated influenza vaccine.

This chain connects TRBV6-5 to TRBJ2-1; weak D call: TRBD1 (5 bases). Germline CDR1 and CDR2: MNHEY and SVGAGI. This CDR3 spans 16 amino acids. V lost 0 bases and J 2 bases, leaving 11 bases between the germline ends. For the CDR3, the DNA is TGTGCCAGCAGTTACTCGACAGCCAGTACCTACAATGAGCAGTTCTTC. This codes for CASSYSTASTYNEQFF.

V and J are TRBV6-1 and TRBJ2-5; TRBD2 aligns across 10 bases. V was clipped by 5 bases and J by 1 base; unmatched bases: 10. The CDR3 loop spans 17 amino acids. The germline gives CDR1 MNHNS, CDR2 SASEGT. Written as DNA, the CDR3 is TGTGCCAGCAGTCCAGGACTAGCGGCCAGACTCCAAGAGACCCAGTACTTC. Its protein is CASSPGLAARLQETQYF.

In its sample, this clonotype was seen a few times. The rearrangement links TRBV11-1 to TRBJ1-1; maybe TRBD1 (5 bases). The CDR3 contains 19 residues. The germline CDR1 and CDR2 sequences are SGHAT and FQDESV (reference sequence). The ends were cut back, 4 bases at V and 1 base at J, with 25 bases in the middle. The CDR3 sequence is CASSSSLSGRWKGNTEAFF. CDR3 DNA sequence: TGTGCCAGCAGCTCCTCCTTATCGGGGCGGTGGAAGGGGAACACTGAAGCTTTCTTT.

This clonotype was counted ten times or more. This chain joins TRBV20-1 and TRBJ2-5, with 11 bases fitting TRBD1. The CDR3 is 15 residues long. CDR1 is DFQATT, CDR2 SNEGSKA, per germline (reference sequence). Trimming at V came to 6 bases and at J to 5 bases, leaving 11 bases not matched to a gene. CDR3 in DNA: TGCAGTGCGAGCCGGACAGGGGGCGCTTTGGAGACCCAGTACTTC. Protein sequence: CSASRTGGALETQYF.

This chain joins TRBV4-3 and TRBJ2-5; D uncertain. Trimming left V 2 bases short and J 4 bases short, with 17 bases between. This CDR3 contains 16 residues. Germline V lookup: CDR1 LGHNA, CDR2 YSLEER. CDR3 residues: CASSQSPNQVGETQYF. CDR3 DNA: TGCGCCAGCAGCCAAAGCCCCAACCAGGTCGGAGAGACCCAGTACTTC.

The chain recombines TRBV7-2 with TRBJ2-5; no firm D call. Between the trimmed V and J ends, which lost 1 base and 5 bases, there was a span of 14 bases. Germline values: CDR1 SGHTA, CDR2 FQGNSA. The CDR3 extends over 15 amino acids. The CDR3 DNA sequence: TGTGCCAGCAGCTTAGAGGGTTGGGTGGTGGAGACCCAGTACTTC. This encodes CASSLEGWVVETQYF.

This clonotype was seen more than once but under ten times. The rearrangement links TRBV20-1 to TRBJ2-3, with D unresolved. With 6 bases removed from V and 0 bases from J, the gap between germline ends came to 19 bases. Germline CDR1 reads DFQATT; CDR2 reads SNEGSKA (reference sequence). CDR3 length: 16 residues. The CDR3 coding sequence is TGCAGTGCAAACGATCGACTGGGTTCTAGCACAGATACGCAGTATTTT. Its protein product is CSANDRLGSSTDTQYF.

The J gene is TRBJ2-7, the V gene TRBV5-6; D is perhaps TRBD2 (5 bases). V dropped 8 bases and J dropped 9 bases, with 18 bases sitting between them. CDR1 SGHDT and CDR2 YYEEEE come from the germline V gene. The CDR3 runs to 12 residues. The CDR3 sequence: CARSPGLYWQYF. CDR3 sequence (DNA): TGTGCCAGGAGCCCAGGACTCTACTGGCAGTACTTC.